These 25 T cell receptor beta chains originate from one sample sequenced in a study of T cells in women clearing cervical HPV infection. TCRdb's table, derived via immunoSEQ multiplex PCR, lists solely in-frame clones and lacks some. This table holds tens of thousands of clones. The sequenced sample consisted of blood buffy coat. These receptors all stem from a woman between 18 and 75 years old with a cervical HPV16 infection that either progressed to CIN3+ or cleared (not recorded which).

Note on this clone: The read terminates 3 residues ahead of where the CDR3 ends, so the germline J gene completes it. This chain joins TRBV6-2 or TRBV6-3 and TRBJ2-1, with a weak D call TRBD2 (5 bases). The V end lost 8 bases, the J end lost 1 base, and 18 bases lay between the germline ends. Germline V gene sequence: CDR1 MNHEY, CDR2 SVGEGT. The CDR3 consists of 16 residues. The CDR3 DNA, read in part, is TGTGCCAGCGCAGCACTAGTTTTATTTTCCTACAATGAG. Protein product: CASAALVLFSYNE. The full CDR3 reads CASAALVLFSYNEQFF.

CDR3 amino acids: CSARGSAGYEQYF. Incomplete CDR3 DNA: TGCAGTGCTAGAGGATCGGCAGGCTACGAG. This chain connects TRBV20-1 to TRBJ2-7; no clear D gene. The read halts 3 residues ahead of the CDR3 end, with the missing end drawn from the germline J gene. With 1 base removed from V and 3 bases from J, the gap between germline ends came to 10 bases. Germline CDR1 and CDR2: DFQATT and SNEGSKA (reference sequence). The CDR3 extends over 13 amino acids.

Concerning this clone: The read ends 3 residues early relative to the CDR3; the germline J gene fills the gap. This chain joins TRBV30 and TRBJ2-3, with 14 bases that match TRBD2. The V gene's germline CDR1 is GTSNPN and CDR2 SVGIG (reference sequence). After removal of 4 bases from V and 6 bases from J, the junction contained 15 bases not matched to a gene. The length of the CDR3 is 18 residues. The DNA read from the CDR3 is TGTGCCTGGAACGTGGGAGGGGGGACTAGCGGGAGTGAGGATACG. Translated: CAWNVGGGTSGSEDT. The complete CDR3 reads CAWNVGGGTSGSEDTQYF.

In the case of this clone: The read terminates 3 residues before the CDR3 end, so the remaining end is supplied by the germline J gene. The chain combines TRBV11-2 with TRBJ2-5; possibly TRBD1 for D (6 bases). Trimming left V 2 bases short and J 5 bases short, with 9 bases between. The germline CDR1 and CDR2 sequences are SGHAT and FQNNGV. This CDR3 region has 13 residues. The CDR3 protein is CASSLYRAETQYF. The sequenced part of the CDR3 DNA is TGTGCCAGCAGCTTATACAGGGCTGAGACC.

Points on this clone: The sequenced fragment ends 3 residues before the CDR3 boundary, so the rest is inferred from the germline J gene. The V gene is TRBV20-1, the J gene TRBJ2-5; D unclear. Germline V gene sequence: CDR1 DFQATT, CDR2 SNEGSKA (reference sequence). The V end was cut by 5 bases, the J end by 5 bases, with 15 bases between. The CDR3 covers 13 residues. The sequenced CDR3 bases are TGCAGTGCTCGACACCGGAATTGGGAGACC. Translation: CSARHRNWET. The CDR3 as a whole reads CSARHRNWETQYF.

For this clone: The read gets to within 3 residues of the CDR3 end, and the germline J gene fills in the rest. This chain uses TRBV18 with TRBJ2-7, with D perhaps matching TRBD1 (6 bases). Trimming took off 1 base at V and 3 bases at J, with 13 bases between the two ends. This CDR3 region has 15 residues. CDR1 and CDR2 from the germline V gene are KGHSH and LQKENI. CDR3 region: CASSPRWTDNYEQYF. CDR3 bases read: TGTGCCAGCTCACCACGGTGGACAGATAACTACGAG.

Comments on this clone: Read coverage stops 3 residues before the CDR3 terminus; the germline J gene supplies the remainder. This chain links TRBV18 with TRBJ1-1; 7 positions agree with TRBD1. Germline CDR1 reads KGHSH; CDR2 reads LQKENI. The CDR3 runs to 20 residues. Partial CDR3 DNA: TGTGCCAGCTCACCCCGTTACTCGACTGGGCAGGGGGTTGTTCGAGAGACA. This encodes CASSPRYSTGQGVVRET. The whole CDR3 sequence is CASSPRYSTGQGVVRETAFF.

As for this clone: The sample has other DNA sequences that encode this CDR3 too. The CDR3 protein is CASSTGGSGNTIYF. The part of the CDR3 DNA that was read is TGTGCCAGCTCAACAGGGGGCTCTGGAAACACC. The gene calls are TRBV18 and TRBJ1-3, with 8 bases that match TRBD1. The read stops 3 residues short of the end of the CDR3; the missing end is completed from the germline J gene. CDR1 is KGHSH, CDR2 LQKENI, per germline. The V gene end was trimmed by 5 bases and the J gene end by 0 bases; junction bases not matched to a gene: 0. This CDR3 has 14 residues.

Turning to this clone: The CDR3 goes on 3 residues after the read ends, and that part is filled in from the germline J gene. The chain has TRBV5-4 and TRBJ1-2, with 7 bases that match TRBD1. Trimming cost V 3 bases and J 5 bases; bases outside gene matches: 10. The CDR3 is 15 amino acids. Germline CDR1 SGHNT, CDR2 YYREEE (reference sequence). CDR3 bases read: TGTGCCAGCAGCTACGGAGAGGGACAGAGGTATGGC. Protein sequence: CASSYGEGQRYG. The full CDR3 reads CASSYGEGQRYGYTF.

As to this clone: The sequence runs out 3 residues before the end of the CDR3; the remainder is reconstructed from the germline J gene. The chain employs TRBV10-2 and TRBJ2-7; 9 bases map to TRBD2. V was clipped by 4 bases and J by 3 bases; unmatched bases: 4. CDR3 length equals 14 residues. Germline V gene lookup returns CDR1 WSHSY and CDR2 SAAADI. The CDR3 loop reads CASSAERGVYEQYF. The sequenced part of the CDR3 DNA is TGCGCCAGCAGTGCTGAGCGGGGGGTCTACGAG.

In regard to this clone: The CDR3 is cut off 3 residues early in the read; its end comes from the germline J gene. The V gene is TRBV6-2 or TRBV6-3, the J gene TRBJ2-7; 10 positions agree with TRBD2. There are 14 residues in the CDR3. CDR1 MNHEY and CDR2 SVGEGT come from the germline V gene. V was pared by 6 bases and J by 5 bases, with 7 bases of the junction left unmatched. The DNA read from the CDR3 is TGTGCCAGCAGCCCTAGCGGGAGAAAAAACGAG. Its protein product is CASSPSGRKNE. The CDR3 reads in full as CASSPSGRKNEQYF.

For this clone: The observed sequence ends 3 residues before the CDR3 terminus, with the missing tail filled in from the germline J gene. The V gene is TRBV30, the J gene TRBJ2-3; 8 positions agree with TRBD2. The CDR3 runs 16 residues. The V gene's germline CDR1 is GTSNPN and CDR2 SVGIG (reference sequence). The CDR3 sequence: CAWSSGTRLYQETQYF. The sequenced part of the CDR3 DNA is TGTGCCTGGAGCTCTGGGACTAGACTTTACCAAGAGACG. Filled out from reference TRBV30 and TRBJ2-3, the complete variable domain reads SQTIHQWPATLVQPVGSPLSLECTVEGTSNPNLYWYRQAAGRGLQLLFYSVGIGQISSEVPQNLSASRPQDRQFILSSKKLLLSDSGFYLCAWSSGTRLYQETQYFGPGTRLTVL.

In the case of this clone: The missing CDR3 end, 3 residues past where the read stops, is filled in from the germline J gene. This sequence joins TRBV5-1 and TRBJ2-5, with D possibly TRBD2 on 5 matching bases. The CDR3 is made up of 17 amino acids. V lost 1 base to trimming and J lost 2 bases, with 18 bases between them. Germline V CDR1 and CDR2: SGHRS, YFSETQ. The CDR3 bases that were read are TGCGCCAGCAGCTTGTCACTCAGGATTCGGGGACAAGAGACC. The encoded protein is CASSLSLRIRGQET. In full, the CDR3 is CASSLSLRIRGQETQYF.

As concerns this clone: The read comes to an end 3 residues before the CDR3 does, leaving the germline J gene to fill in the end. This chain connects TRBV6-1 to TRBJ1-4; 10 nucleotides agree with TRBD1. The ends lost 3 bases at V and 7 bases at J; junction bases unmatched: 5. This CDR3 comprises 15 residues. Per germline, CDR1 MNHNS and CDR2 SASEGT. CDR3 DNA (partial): TGTGCCAGCAGTGAGGGACAGGGGCTGGGTGAAAAA. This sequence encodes CASSEGQGLGEK. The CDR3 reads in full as CASSEGQGLGEKLFF.

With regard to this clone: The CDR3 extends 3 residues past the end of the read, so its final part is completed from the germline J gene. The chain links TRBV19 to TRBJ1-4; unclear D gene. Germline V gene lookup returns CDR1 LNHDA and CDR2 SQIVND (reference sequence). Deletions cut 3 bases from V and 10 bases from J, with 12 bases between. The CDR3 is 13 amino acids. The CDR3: CASSIGSGGKLFF. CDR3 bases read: TGTGCCAGTAGTATCGGTTCAGGAGGAAAA.

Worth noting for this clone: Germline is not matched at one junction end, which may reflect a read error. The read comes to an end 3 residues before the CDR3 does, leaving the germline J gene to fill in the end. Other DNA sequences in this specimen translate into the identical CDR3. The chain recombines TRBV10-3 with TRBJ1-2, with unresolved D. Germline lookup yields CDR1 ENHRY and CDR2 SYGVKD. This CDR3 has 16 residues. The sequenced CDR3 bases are TGTGCCATCAGTTCCTCACAGACGGGGAACGACTATGGT. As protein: CAISSSQTGNDYG. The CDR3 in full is CAISSSQTGNDYGYTF.

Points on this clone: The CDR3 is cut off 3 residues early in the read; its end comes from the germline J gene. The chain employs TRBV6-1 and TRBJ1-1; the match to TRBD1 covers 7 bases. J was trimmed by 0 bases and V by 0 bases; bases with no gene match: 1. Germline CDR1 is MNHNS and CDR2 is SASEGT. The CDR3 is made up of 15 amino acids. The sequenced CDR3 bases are TGTGCCAGCAGTGAAGCTCAGGGGGTGAACACTGAA. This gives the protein CASSEAQGVNTE. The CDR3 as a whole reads CASSEAQGVNTEAFF.

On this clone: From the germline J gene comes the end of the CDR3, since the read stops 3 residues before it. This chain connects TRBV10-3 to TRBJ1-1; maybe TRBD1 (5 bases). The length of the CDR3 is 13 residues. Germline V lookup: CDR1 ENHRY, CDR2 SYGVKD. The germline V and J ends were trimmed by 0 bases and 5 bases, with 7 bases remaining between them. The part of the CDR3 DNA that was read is TGTGCCATCAGTGAGTCTAGGGGTACTGAA. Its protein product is CAISESRGTE. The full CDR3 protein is CAISESRGTEAFF.

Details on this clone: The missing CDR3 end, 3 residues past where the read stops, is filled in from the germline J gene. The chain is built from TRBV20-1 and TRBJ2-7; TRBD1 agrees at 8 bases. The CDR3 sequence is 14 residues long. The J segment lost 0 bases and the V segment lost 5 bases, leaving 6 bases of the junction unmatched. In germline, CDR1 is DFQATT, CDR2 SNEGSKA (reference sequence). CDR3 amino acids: CSALRDRLSYEQYF. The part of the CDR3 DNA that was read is TGCAGTGCTCTCCGGGACAGGCTCTCCTACGAG.

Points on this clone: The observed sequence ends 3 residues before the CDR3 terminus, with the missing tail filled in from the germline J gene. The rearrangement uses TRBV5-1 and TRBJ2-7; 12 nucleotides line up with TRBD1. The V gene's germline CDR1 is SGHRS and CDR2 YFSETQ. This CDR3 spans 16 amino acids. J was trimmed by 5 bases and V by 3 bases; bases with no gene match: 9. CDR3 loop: CASSSAGTGGFHEQYF. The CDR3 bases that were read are TGCGCCAGCAGCTCGGCCGGGACAGGGGGCTTCCACGAG.

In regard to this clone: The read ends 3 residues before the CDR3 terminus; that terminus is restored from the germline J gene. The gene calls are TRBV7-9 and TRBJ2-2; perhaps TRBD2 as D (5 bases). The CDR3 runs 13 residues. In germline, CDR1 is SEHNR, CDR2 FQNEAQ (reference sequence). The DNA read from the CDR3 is TGTGCCAGCAGCCCGAGCGGTAATGAAAAG. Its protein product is CASSPSGNEK. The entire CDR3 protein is CASSPSGNEKLFF.

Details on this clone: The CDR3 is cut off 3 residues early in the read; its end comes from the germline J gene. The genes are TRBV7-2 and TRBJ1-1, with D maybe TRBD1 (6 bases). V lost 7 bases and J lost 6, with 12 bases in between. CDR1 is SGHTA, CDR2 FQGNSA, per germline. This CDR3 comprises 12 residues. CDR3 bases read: TGTGCCAGCATCCTCGAGGGGGCTGAA. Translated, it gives CASILEGAE. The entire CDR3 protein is CASILEGAEAFF.

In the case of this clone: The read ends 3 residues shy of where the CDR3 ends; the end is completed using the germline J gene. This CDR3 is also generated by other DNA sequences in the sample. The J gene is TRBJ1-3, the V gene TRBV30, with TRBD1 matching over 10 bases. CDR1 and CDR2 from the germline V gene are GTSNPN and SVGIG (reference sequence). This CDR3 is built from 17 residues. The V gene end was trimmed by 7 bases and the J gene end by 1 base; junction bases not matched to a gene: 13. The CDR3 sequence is CASDRPGTGVSGNTIYF. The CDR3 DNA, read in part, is TGTGCCTCAGACCGACCCGGGACAGGGGTGTCTGGAAACACC.

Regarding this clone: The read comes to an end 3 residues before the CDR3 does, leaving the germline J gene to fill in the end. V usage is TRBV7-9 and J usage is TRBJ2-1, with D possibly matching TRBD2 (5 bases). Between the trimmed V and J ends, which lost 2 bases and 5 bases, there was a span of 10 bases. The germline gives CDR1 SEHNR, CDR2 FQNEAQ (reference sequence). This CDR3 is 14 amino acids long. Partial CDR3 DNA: TGTGCCAGCAGCTTAAGCGGAGGAGACAATGAG. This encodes CASSLSGGDNE. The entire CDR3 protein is CASSLSGGDNEQFF.

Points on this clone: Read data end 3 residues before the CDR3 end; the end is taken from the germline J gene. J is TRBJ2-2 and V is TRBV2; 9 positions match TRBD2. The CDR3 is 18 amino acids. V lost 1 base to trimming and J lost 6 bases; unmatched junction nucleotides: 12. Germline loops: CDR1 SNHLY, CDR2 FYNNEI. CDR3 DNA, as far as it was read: TGTGCCAGCAGTGAAGTTGGTGGATTAGCGGGAGTCTCCGGGGAG. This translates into CASSEVGGLAGVSGE. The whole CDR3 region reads CASSEVGGLAGVSGELFF.